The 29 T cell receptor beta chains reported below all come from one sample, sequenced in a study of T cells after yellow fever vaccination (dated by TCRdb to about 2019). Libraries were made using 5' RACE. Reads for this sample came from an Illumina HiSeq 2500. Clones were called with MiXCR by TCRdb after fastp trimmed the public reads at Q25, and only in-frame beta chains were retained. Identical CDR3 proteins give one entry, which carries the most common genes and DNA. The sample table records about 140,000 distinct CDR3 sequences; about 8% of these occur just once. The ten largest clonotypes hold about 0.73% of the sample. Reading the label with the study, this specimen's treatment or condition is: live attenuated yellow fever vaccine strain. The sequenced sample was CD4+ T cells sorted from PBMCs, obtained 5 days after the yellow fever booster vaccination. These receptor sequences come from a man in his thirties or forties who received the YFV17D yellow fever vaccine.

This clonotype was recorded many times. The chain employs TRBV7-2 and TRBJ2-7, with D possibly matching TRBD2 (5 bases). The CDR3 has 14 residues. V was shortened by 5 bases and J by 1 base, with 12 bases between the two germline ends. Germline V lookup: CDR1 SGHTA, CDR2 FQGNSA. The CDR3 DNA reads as TGTGCCAGCAGCCAGGACTGGCAGTCCTACGAGCAGTACTTC. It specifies CASSQDWQSYEQYF.

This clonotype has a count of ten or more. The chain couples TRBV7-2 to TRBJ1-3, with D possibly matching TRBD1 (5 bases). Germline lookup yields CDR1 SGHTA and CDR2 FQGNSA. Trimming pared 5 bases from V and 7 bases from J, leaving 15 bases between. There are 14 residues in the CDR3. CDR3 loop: CASSPRGNGNTIYF. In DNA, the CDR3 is TGTGCCAGCAGCCCGCGGGGGAACGGTAACACCATATATTTT.

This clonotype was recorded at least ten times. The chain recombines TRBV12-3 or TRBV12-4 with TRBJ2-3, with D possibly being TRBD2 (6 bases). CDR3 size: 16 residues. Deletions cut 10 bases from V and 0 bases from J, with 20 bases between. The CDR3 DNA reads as TGTGCCACAGGAACCGGGACTCAACTTAGCACAGATACGCAGTATTTT. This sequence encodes CATGTGTQLSTDTQYF.

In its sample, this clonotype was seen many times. The DNA of the CDR3 is TGTGCCAGTGCAAGGAGCGGCACAGATACGCAGTATTTT. Its translation: CASARSGTDTQYF. This rearrangement joins TRBV19 to TRBJ2-3; no clear D. V was pared by 8 bases and J by 1 base, with 10 bases between. The CDR3 is 13 amino acids. Germline V CDR1 and CDR2: LNHDA, SQIVND (reference sequence).

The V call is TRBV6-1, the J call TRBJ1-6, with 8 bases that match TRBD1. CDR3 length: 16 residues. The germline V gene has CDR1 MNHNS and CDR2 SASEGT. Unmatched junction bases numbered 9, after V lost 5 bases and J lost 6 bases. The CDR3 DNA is TGTGCCAGCAGTAGAGAGGACAGGGCTACTAATTCACCCCTCCACTTT. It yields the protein CASSREDRATNSPLHF.

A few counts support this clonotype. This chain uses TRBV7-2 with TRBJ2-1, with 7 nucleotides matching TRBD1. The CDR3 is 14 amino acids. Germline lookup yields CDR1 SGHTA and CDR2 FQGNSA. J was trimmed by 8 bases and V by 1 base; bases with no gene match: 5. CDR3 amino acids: CASSLGQGPDEQFF. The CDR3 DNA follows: TGTGCCAGCAGCTTAGGACAGGGACCCGATGAGCAGTTCTTC.

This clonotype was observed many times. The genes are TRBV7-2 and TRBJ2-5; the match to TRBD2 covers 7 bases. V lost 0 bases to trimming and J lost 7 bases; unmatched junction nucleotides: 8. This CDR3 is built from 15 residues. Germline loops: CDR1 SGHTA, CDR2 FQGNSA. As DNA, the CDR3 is TGTGCCAGCAGCTTAGCTGCGGGGGTGGCAGGGACCCAGTACTTC. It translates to CASSLAAGVAGTQYF.

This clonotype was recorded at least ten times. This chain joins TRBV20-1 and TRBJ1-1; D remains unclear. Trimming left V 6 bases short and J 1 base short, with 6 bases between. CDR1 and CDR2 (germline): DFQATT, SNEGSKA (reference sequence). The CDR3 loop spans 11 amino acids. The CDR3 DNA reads TGCAGTGCAGTAGAGAACACTGAAGCTTTCTTT. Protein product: CSAVENTEAFF.

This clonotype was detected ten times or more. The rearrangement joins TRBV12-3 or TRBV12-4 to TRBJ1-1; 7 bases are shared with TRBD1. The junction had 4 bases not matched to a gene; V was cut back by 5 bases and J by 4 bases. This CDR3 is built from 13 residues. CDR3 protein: CASSNRGGTEAFF. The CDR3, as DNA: TGTGCCAGCAGTAACAGGGGAGGCACTGAAGCTTTCTTT.

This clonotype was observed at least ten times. The CDR3 coding sequence is TGTGCCAGTAGTGAATCCTTCCACTCCTACAATGAGCAGTTCTTC. This translates into CASSESFHSYNEQFF. The rearrangement links TRBV19 to TRBJ2-1; D gene uncertain. Deletions cut 5 bases from V and 0 bases from J, with 11 bases between. Germline V gives CDR1 LNHDA, CDR2 SQIVND (reference sequence). CDR3 length: 15 residues.

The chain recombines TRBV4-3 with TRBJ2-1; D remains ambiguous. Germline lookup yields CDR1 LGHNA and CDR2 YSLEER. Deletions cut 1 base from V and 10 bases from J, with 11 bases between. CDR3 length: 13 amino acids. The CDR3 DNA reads TGCGCCAGCAGCCAAGTTGGCCCGAAGGAGCAGTTCTTC. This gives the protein CASSQVGPKEQFF.

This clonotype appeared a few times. CDR3 nucleotides: TGTGCCAGCAGCTTAGTAGGGCCTGGTTACGAGCAGTACTTC. As protein: CASSLVGPGYEQYF. This chain joins TRBV7-8 and TRBJ2-7; D call uncertain. The germline gives CDR1 SGHVS, CDR2 FQNEAQ. This CDR3 comprises 14 residues. V shed 1 base and J shed 4 bases, with 11 bases lying between them. The full variable domain, its missing parts supplied by reference TRBV7-8 and TRBJ2-7, is GAGVSQSPRYKVAKRGQDVALRCDPISGHVSLFWYQQALGQGPEFLTYFQNEAQLDKSGLPSDRFFAERPEGSVSTLKIQRTQQEDSAVYLCASSLVGPGYEQYFGPGTRLTVT.

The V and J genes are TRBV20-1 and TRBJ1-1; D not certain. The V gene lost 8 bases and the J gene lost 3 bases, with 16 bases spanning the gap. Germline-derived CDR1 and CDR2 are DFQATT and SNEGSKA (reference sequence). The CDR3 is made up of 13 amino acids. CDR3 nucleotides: TGCAGTCCACTAAAACTCCTGGACACTGAAGCTTTCTTT. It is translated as CSPLKLLDTEAFF.

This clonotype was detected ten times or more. The CDR3 region has the DNA TGCAGTGCTAGAGATTTCCGGGAGGCAGATACGCAGTATTTT. This translates into CSARDFREADTQYF. The rearrangement links TRBV20-1 to TRBJ2-3, with TRBD2 identical over 7 bases. In germline, CDR1 is DFQATT, CDR2 SNEGSKA (reference sequence). The CDR3 totals 14 residues. With V trimmed by 0 bases and J by 4 bases, 4 bases remained unmatched.

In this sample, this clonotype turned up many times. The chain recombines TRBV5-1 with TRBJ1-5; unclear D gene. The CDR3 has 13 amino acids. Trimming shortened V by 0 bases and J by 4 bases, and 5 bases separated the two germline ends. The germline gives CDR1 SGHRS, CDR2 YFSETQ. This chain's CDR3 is CASSLAENQPQHF. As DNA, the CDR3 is TGCGCCAGCAGCTTGGCAGAGAATCAGCCCCAGCATTTT.

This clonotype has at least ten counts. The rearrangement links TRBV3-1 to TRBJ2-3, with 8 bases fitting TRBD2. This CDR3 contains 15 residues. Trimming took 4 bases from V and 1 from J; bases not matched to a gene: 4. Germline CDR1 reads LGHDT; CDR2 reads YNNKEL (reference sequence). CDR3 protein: CASSRGLARTDTQYF. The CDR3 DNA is TGTGCCAGCAGCCGTGGACTAGCCCGCACAGATACGCAGTATTTT.

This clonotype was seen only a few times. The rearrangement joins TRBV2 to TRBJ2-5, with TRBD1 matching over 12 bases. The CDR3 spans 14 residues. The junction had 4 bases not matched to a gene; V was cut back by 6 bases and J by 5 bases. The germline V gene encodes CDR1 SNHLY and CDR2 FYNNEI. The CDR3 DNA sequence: TGTGCCAGCAGCCGGGACAGGGGGCCGGAGACCCAGTACTTC. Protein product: CASSRDRGPETQYF.

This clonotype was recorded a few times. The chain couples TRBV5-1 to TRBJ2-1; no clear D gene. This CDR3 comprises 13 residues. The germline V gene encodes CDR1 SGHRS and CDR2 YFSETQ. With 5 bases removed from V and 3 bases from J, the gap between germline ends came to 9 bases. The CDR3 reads CASSMSDYNEQFF. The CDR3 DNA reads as TGCGCCAGCAGTATGTCCGACTACAATGAGCAGTTCTTC.

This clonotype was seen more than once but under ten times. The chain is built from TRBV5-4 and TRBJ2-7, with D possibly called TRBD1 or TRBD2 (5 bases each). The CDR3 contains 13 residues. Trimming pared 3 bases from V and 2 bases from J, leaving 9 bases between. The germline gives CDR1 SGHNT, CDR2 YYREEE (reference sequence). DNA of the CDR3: TGTGCCAGCAGCTCCTGGGGGACCTACGAGCAGTACTTC. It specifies CASSSWGTYEQYF.

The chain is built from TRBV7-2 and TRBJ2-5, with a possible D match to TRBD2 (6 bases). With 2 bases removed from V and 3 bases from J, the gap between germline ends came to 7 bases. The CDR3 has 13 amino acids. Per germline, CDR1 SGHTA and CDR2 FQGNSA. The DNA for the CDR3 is TGTGCCAGCAGCTTATGGAGGGAAGAGACCCAGTACTTC. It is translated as CASSLWREETQYF.

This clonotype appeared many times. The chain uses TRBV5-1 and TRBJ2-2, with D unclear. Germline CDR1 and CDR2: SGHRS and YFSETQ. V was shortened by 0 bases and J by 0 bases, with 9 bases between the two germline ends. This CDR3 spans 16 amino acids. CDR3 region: CASSLGQLSNTGELFF. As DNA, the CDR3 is TGCGCCAGCAGCTTGGGGCAACTTTCGAACACCGGGGAGCTGTTTTTT.

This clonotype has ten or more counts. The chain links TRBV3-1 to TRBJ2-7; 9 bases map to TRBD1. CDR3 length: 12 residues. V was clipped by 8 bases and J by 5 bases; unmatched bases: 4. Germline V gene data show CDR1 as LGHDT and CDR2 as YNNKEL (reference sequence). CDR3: CASQGQGNEQYF. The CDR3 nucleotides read TGTGCCAGCCAGGGACAGGGAAACGAGCAGTACTTC.

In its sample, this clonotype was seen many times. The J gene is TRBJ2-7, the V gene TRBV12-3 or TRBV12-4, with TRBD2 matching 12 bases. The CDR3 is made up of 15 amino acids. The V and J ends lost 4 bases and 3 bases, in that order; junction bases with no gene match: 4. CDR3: CASSSTSGSFYEQYF. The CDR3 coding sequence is TGTGCCAGCAGTTCGACTAGCGGGAGCTTCTACGAGCAGTACTTC.

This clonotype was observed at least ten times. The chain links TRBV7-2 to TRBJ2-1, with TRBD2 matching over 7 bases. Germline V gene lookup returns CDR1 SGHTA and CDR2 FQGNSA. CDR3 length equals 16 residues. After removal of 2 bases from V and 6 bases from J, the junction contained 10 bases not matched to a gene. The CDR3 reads CASSLLWGGPTNEQFF. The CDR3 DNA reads TGTGCCAGCAGCTTATTATGGGGGGGACCGACCAATGAGCAGTTCTTC.

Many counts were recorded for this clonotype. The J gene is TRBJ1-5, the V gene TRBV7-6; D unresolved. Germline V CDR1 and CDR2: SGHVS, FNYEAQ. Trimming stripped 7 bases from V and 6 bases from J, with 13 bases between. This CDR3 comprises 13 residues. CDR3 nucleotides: TGTGCCAGCATCGCCGAACTAATTCAGCCCCAGCATTTT. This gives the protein CASIAELIQPQHF.

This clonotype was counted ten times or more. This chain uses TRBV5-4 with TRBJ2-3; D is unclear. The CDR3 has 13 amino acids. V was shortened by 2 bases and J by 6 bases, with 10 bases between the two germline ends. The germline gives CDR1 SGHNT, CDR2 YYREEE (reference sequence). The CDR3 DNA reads TGTGCCAGCAGCTTTCTTCCAACCGATACGCAGTATTTT. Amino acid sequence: CASSFLPTDTQYF.

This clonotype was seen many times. As DNA, the CDR3 is TGTGCCAGCAATCCTCTTTCTAGTTACAATGAGCAGTTCTTC. Protein sequence: CASNPLSSYNEQFF. The rearrangement joins TRBV19 to TRBJ2-1; D gene uncertain. The CDR3 contains 14 residues. V lost 9 bases, J lost 4 bases, and 16 bases lay in between. Germline V gene sequence: CDR1 LNHDA, CDR2 SQIVND (reference sequence).

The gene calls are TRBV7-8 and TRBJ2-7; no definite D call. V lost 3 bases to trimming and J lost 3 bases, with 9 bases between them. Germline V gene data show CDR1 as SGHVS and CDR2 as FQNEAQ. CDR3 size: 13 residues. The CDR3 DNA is TGTGCCAGCAGCTTTTCTAGTTACTACGAGCAGTACTTC. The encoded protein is CASSFSSYYEQYF.

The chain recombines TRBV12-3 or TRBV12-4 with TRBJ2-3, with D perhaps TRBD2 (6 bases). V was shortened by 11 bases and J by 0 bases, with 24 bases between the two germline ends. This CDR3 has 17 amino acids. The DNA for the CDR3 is TGTGCCTTCAGTTCGGGACTCCGGGTCTCTAGCACAGATACGCAGTATTTT. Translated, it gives CAFSSGLRVSSTDTQYF.